The rows below give T cell receptor beta chains drawn from one sample of a study of T cells in Graves' hyperthyroidism and ophthalmopathy. Via MiXCR, TCRdb re-called the multiplex PCR reads, giving one row per CDR3 protein. Found here are around 530,000 distinct CDR3 sequences, roughly 15% of them singletons; the top ten hold around 17%. Sequencing used blood. Receptors originate from a woman aged 18-35 years with Graves' ophthalmopathy. Both conserved end residues are part of each CDR3. Each record gives: clone size, D gene, V gene, CDR3 length, J gene, CDR3 DNA, CDR3 protein. A D gene is named only where the DNA matches it firmly. Not all rows give a size; the values are once, few, many and, for expanded clones, a class.

>many|.|TRBV30|15|TRBJ1-5
TGTGCCTGGAGCCCCGGAGAGGCAGCGGATCAGCCCCAGCATTTT
CAWSPGEAADQPQHF
>.|TRBD1|TRBV10-3|11|TRBJ2-7
TGTGCCATCGGGACAGCGAACGAGCAGTACTTC
CAIGTANEQYF
>many|.|TRBV9|12|TRBJ2-3
TGTGCCAGCAGCGTAGAAGAAGATACGCAGTATTTT
CASSVEEDTQYF
>.|.|TRBV7-9|15|TRBJ2-3
TGTGCCAGCAGCTTGGGGGAATACCTAACAGATACGCAGTATTTT
CASSLGEYLTDTQYF
>.|.|TRBV20-1|12|TRBJ1-1
TGCAGTGTTATTACCCCGCGGTTAGCAGCTTTCTTT
CSVITPRLAAFF
>many|.|TRBV20-1|12|TRBJ2-7
TGCAGTGCTAGAGCCGGGACCTACGAGCAGTACTTC
CSARAGTYEQYF
>.|.|TRBV13|12|TRBJ2-3
TGTGCCACCAGCAGGGCCGCAGATACGCAGTATTTT
CATSRAADTQYF
>.|TRBD1|TRBV6-1|17|TRBJ2-1
TGTGCCAGCAGAGAACAATCAGGGGGCAGCTCCTACAATGAGCAGTTCTTC
CASREQSGGSSYNEQFF
>few|TRBD1|TRBV10-3|18|TRBJ1-6
TGTGCCATCAGTGAGTCGATTCGGACAGGGGGGTATACCTCACCCCTCCACTTT
CAISESIRTGGYTSPLHF
>.|TRBD1|TRBV24-1|11|TRBJ1-1
TGTGCCACCAGAGAGGGGGCGCGAGCTTTCTTT
CATREGARAFF
>many|.|TRBV12-3/TRBV12-4|16|TRBJ1-2
TGTGCCAGCAGTTTAGACAGGACTAAAGCTAACTATGGCTACACCTTC
CASSLDRTKANYGYTF
>many|.|TRBV30|13|TRBJ2-7
TGTGCCCTAGAAGGACAGAGCTCCTACGAGCAGTACTTC
CALEGQSSYEQYF
>.|TRBD1|TRBV10-3|18|TRBJ1-2
TGTGCCATCAGTGAGTCGCCTGGGACAGGAAAAAGCGGGTATGGCTACACCTTC
CAISESPGTGKSGYGYTF
>many|.|TRBV27|13|TRBJ2-2
TGTGCCAGCAGTTACGGTTACACCGGGGAGCTGTTTTTT
CASSYGYTGELFF
>many|.|TRBV2|14|TRBJ1-1
TGTGCCAGCGTGGCCGCACTTTTTCGTCCTGAAGCTTTCTTT
CASVAALFRPEAFF
>many|TRBD1|TRBV27|17|TRBJ1-2
TGTGCCAGCAGCCTCGGCGGGGGGACAGCATCTAACTATGGCTACACCTTC
CASSLGGGTASNYGYTF
>.|.|TRBV6-1|11|TRBJ2-7
TGTGCCACCCCACAGGACTACGAGCAGTACTTC
CATPQDYEQYF
>many|.|TRBV9|13|TRBJ1-1
TGTGCCAGCAGCGTAGCAGGGGACACTGAAGCTTTCTTT
CASSVAGDTEAFF
>.|.|TRBV7-2|16|TRBJ1-6
TGTGCCAGCAGCTTAGTACCGCAGGGAAACAATTCACCCCTCCACTTT
CASSLVPQGNNSPLHF
>few|TRBD2|TRBV4-2|18|TRBJ2-6
TGTGCCAGCAGCCACTTGTCTAGCGGGGGTTCTGGGGCCAACGTCCTGACTTTC
CASSHLSSGGSGANVLTF
>.|.|TRBV20-1|13|TRBJ1-2
TGCAGTGCTTACACGGACAGCTCCTATGGCTACACCTTC
CSAYTDSSYGYTF
>many|.|TRBV28|16|TRBJ1-1
TGTGCCAGCAGTTTACCCGGGAGACCCCCTAACACTGAAGCTTTCTTT
CASSLPGRPPNTEAFF
>many|TRBD1|TRBV2|14|TRBJ2-7
TGTGCCAGCAGTGAGACAGGGGGTATGGGGGAGCAGTACTTC
CASSETGGMGEQYF
>.|.|TRBV13|16|TRBJ2-1
TGTGCCAGCAGCTCCCTCCCGGTAGGTCGCCTGAATGAGCAGTTCTTC
CASSSLPVGRLNEQFF
>many|.|TRBV28|16|TRBJ2-7
TGTGCCAGCAGAGAGACAGGCGGGAGCGTATCCTACGAGCAGTACTTC
CASRETGGSVSYEQYF
>many|TRBD1|TRBV3-1|14|TRBJ2-5
TGTGCCAGCCGACCGGGACAGGACCAAGAGACCCAGTACTTC
CASRPGQDQETQYF
>few|.|TRBV12-3/TRBV12-4|13|TRBJ1-1
TGTGCCAGCAGTTTAGCCCCATACACTGAAGCTTTCTTT
CASSLAPYTEAFF